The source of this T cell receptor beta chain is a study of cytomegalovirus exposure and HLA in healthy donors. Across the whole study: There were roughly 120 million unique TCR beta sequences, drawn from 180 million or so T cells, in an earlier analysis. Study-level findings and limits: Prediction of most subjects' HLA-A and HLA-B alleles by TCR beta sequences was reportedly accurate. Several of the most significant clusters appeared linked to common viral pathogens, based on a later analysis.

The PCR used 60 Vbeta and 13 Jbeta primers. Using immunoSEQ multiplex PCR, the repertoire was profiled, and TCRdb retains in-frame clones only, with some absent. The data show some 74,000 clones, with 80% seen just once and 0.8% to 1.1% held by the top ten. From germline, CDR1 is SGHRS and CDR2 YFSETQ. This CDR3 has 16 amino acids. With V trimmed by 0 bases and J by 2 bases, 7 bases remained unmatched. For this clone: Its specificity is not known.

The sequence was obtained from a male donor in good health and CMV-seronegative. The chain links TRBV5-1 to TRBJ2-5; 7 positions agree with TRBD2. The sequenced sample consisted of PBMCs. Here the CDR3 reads CASSLERLAVQETQYF. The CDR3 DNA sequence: TGCGCCAGCAGCTTGGAGCGGCTAGCGGTACAAGAGACCCAGTACTTC.